These T cell receptor beta chains were read from a single sample in a study of shared clonotypes between healthy human individuals. Some clones are missing from TCRdb's copy, which holds only in-frame ones; the method was immunoSEQ multiplex PCR. The profile shows roughly 500,000 clones, around 73% of them singletons. Sequencing was performed on PBMCs. The receptors originated from a woman between 40 and 55 years old in good health. Some clones in this sample may be carry-over from other donors' samples. Both conserved end residues are part of each CDR3. The D gene is left open where the match is weak. For some rows the clone size is stated as once, few or many, or as a class when expanded; others skip it.

abundance	d_gene	v_gene	j_gene	CDR3aa	CDR3nt
many	.	TRBV2	TRBJ2-1	CASSSGLLNEQFF	TGTGCCAGCAGTTCGGGACTCCTAAATGAGCAGTTCTTC
few	TRBD2	TRBV4-3	TRBJ2-3	CASSQTLAGFGGTDTQYF	TGCGCCAGCAGCCAGACCCTAGCGGGGTTCGGGGGCACAGATACGCAGTATTTT
.	.	TRBV7-3	TRBJ2-2	CASSFRAGATGELFF	TGTGCCAGCAGCTTTCGGGCAGGGGCGACCGGGGAGCTGTTTTTT
.	.	TRBV15	TRBJ2-7	CATSRDLVYEQYF	TGTGCCACCAGCAGAGATTTAGTCTACGAGCAGTACTTC
.	.	TRBV29-1	TRBJ2-7	CSVGLQEPYEQYF	TGCAGCGTTGGCCTACAGGAGCCCTACGAGCAGTACTTC
few	TRBD2	TRBV7-8	TRBJ2-3	CASRLAGGSTDTQYF	TGTGCCAGCCGTCTAGCGGGAGGTAGCACAGATACGCAGTATTTT
once	.	TRBV5-1	TRBJ2-3	CASSLAGYLTDTQYF	TGCGCCAGCAGCTTAGCGGGTTACCTCACAGATACGCAGTATTTT
.	.	TRBV5-1	TRBJ2-2	CASSLKNTGELFF	TGCGCCAGCAGCTTAAAGAACACCGGGGAGCTGTTTTTT
.	TRBD1	TRBV28	TRBJ2-7	CASSLGDRSYEQYF	TGTGCCAGCAGTTTAGGGGACAGGTCCTACGAGCAGTACTTC
.	.	TRBV9	TRBJ1-1	CASSGVRGLNTEAFF	TGTGCCAGCAGCGGAGTGAGGGGGTTGAACACTGAAGCTTTCTTT
once	.	TRBV11-1	TRBJ1-4	CASSLAGGTRREKLFF	TGTGCCAGCAGCTTAGCGGGCGGAACTCGACGGGAAAAACTGTTTTTT
.	.	TRBV30	TRBJ2-7	CAWTGFASYEQYF	TGTGCCTGGACAGGCTTCGCCTCCTACGAGCAGTACTTC
.	.	TRBV6-5	TRBJ2-7	CASSYRRPNGEQYF	TGTGCCAGCAGTTACCGAAGACCTAATGGAGAGCAGTACTTC
.	TRBD2	TRBV30	TRBJ2-5	CAWSVPTSGRREGETQYF	TGTGCCTGGAGTGTACCGACTAGCGGGAGAAGGGAGGGGGAGACCCAGTACTTC
.	TRBD1	TRBV28	TRBJ2-5	CASAPAWTGGPGETQYF	TGTGCCAGCGCCCCCGCCTGGACAGGGGGGCCAGGGGAGACCCAGTACTTC
.	.	TRBV6-4	TRBJ2-7	CASSAGEQYF	TGTGCCAGCAGTGCCGGGGAGCAGTACTTC
once	TRBD2	TRBV30	TRBJ2-1	CAWGLAGVRGEQFF	TGTGCCTGGGGACTAGCGGGAGTGCGTGGAGAGCAGTTCTTC
.	.	TRBV6-4	TRBJ1-5	CASSDSTRSNQPQHF	TGTGCCAGCAGTGACTCGACGCGTAGCAATCAGCCCCAGCATTTT